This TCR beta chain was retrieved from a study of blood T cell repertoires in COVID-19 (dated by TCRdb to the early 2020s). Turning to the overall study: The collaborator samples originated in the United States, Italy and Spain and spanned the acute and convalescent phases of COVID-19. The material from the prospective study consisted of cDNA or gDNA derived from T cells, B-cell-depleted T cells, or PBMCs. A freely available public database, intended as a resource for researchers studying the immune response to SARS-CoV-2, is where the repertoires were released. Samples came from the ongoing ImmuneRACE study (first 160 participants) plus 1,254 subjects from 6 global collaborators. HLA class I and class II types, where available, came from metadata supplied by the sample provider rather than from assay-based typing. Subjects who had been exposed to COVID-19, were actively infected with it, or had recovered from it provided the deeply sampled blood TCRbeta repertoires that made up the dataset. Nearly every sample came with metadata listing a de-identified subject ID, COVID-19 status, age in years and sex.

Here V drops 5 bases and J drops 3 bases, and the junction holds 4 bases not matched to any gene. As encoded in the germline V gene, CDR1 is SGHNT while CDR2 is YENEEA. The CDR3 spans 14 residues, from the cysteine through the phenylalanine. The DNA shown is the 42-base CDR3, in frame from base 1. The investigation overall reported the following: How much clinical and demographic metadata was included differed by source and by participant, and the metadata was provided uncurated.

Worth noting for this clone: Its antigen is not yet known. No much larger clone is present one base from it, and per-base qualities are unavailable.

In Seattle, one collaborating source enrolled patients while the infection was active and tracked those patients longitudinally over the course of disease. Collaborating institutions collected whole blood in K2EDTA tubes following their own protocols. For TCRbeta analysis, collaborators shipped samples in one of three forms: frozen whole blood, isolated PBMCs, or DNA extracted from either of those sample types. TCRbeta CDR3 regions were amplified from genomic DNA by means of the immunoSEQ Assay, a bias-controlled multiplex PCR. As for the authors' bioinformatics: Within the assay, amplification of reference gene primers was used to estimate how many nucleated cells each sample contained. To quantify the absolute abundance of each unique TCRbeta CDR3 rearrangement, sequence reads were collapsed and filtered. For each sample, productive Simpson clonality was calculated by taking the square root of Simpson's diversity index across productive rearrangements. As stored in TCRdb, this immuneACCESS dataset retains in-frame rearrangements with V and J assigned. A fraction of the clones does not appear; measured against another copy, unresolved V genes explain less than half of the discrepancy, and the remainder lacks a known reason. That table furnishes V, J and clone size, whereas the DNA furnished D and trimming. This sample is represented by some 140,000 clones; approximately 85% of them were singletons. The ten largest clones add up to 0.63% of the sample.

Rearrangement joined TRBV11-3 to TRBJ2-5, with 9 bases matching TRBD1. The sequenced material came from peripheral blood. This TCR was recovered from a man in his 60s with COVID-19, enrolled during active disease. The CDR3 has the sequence CASSPGQGKETQYF. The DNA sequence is TGTGCCAGCAGCCCCGGACAGGGGAAAGAGACCCAGTACTTC.